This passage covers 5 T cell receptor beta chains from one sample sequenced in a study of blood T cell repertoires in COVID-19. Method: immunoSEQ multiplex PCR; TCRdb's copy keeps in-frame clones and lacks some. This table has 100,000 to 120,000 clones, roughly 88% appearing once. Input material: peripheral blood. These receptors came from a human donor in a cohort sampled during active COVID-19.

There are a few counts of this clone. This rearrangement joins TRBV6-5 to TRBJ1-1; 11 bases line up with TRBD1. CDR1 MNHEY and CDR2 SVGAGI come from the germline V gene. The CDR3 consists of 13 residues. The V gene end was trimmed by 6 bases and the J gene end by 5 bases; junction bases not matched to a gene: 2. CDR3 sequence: CASRGQGGTEAFF. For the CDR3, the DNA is TGTGCCAGCAGGGGACAGGGGGGAACTGAAGCTTTCTTT.

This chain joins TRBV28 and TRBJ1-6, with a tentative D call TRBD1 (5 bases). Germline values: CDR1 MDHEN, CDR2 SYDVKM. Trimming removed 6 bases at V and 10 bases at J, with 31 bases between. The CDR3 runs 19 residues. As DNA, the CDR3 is TGTGCCAGCAGCCTAAGGGGTTGGGGTCCCCCTGTGAATAGATCACCCCTCCACTTT. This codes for CASSLRGWGPPVNRSPLHF.

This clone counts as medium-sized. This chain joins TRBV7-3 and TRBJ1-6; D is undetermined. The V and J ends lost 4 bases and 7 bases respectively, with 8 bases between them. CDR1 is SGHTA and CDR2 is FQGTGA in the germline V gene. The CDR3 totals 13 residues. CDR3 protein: CASSSDGNSPLHF. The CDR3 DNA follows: TGTGCCAGCAGCTCCGACGGGAATTCACCCCTCCACTTT.

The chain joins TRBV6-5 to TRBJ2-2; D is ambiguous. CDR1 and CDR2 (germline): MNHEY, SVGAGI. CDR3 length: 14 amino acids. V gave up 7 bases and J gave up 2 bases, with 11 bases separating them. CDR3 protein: CASKPRHNTGELFF. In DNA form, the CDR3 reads TGTGCCAGCAAACCGCGACACAACACCGGGGAGCTGTTTTTT.

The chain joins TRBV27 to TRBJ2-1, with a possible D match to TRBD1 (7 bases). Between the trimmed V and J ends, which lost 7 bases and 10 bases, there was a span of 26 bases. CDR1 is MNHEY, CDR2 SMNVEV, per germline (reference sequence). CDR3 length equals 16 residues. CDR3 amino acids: CASTPLAEGAGLEQFF. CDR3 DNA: TGTGCCAGCACCCCACTCGCGGAGGGGGCGGGCCTGGAGCAGTTCTTC.